Shown below are 8 T cell receptor beta chains from a single sample sequenced in a study of blood T cell repertoires in COVID-19 (dated by TCRdb to 2020 to 2022). Libraries were built with the immunoSEQ multiplex PCR assay. Not all clones reach the TCRdb copy of this immuneACCESS table, which keeps in-frame sequences only. Checked studies attribute under half of the gap to unresolved V genes and leave the rest unexplained. The sample table records some 51,000 clones; about nine tenths of these occur just once. In total, the top ten clones hold about 6.2% of the sample. Sequenced material: peripheral blood. Receptors were obtained from a middle-aged man with acute or convalescent COVID-19.

The rearrangement links TRBV12-3 or TRBV12-4 to TRBJ2-2; 8 bases line up with TRBD1. With 6 bases clipped from V and 6 bases from J, the junction kept 3 bases outside the gene matches. The length of the CDR3 is 13 residues. The CDR3 region has the DNA TGTGCCAGCAGGGGGACAGGACCCGGGGAGCTGTTTTTT. It translates to CASRGTGPGELFF.

V usage is TRBV12-5 and J usage is TRBJ2-5, with D uncertain. CDR3 size: 15 residues. V shed 1 base and J shed 5 bases, with 14 bases lying between them. Germline values: CDR1 LGHNT, CDR2 FRNRAP. The CDR3 loop is CASGLGLLVGETQYF. The CDR3 DNA is TGTGCTAGTGGTTTGGGGCTACTCGTCGGGGAGACCCAGTACTTC. The full variable domain, in which reference TRBV12-5 and TRBJ2-5 provide the parts outside the CDR3, is DARVTQTPRHKVTEMGQEVTMRCQPILGHNTVFWYRQTMMQGLELLAYFRNRAPLDDSGMPKDRFSAEMPDATLATLKIQPSEPRDSAVYFCASGLGLLVGETQYFGPGTRLLVL.

V and J are TRBV7-3 and TRBJ2-5; 14 bases are a match to TRBD2. After removal of 2 bases from V and 1 base from J, the junction contained 12 bases not matched to a gene. This CDR3 region has 20 residues. The V gene's germline CDR1 is SGHTA and CDR2 FQGTGA. The CDR3 loop reads CASSLPIHYGLAGGQETQYF. For the CDR3, the DNA is TGTGCCAGCAGCTTACCGATCCATTATGGACTAGCGGGGGGCCAAGAGACCCAGTACTTC.

The chain is built from TRBV11-2 and TRBJ1-5; D may be TRBD1 (6 bases). V was cut by 2 bases and J by 3 bases, with 14 bases left in between. Germline V CDR1 and CDR2: SGHAT, FQNNGV. The CDR3 totals 16 residues. CDR3 residues: CASSLRAGEDNQPQHF. CDR3 nucleotides: TGTGCCAGCAGCTTAAGGGCAGGGGAAGACAATCAGCCCCAGCATTTT.

The rearrangement joins TRBV27 to TRBJ1-3, with TRBD1 matching 7 bases. The CDR3 sequence is 15 residues long. CDR1 and CDR2 from the germline V gene are MNHEY and SMNVEV (reference sequence). V was pared by 6 bases and J by 0 bases, with 5 bases of the junction left unmatched. DNA for the CDR3: TGTGCCAGCAGACCGGGACAGTTCTCTGGAAACACCATATATTTT. Its protein is CASRPGQFSGNTIYF.

In DNA, the CDR3 is TGTGCCAGCAGTGAAGTTAGCGGAGATACGCAGTATTTT. Encoded protein: CASSEVSGDTQYF. This chain connects TRBV2 to TRBJ2-3; weak D call: TRBD2 (6 bases). The CDR3 length is 13 residues. From germline, CDR1 is SNHLY and CDR2 FYNNEI. V was clipped by 1 base and J by 5 bases, with 7 bases between them. The whole variable domain, filled in from reference TRBV2 and TRBJ2-3, reads EPEVTQTPSHQVTQMGQEVILRCVPISNHLYFYWYRQILGQKVEFLVSFYNNEISEKSEIFDDQFSVERPDGSNFTLKIRSTKLEDSAMYFCASSEVSGDTQYFGPGTRLTVL.

J is TRBJ2-5 and V is TRBV15; D remains ambiguous. Germline loops: CDR1 LNHNV, CDR2 YYDKDF (reference sequence). The CDR3 consists of 15 residues. Trimming removed 0 bases from V and 3 bases from J, with 11 bases in between. CDR3 in DNA: TGTGCCACCAGCAGAGATGCGGTAGAAAAAGAGACCCAGTACTTC. Residues: CATSRDAVEKETQYF.

The J gene is TRBJ2-5, the V gene TRBV24-1; TRBD2 matches 15 bases. The CDR3 covers 16 residues. Germline CDR1 is KGHDR and CDR2 is SFDVKD. The J segment lost 6 bases and the V segment lost 4 bases, leaving 5 bases of the junction unmatched. The CDR3: CATSDTGLAGGKTQYF. The CDR3 nucleotides are TGTGCCACCAGTGACACGGGACTAGCGGGAGGAAAGACCCAGTACTTC.